The 10 T cell receptor beta chains in this list originate from one sample, sequenced in a study of regulatory T cells in long-lasting Graves disease. The time point here: newly diagnosed GD, antithyroid drugs for less than 3 months. After RNA was extracted from PBMCs, the TCR library was made from it. Investigators prepared the TCR beta libraries by applying iRepertoire HTBI primers and Arm-PCR of CDR3 regions. TCRdb ran MiXCR on the multiplex PCR reads and lists one entry per CDR3 protein. The sample yields hundreds of thousands of distinct CDR3 sequences, 16% seen once. The sample also formed part of further work on T cells in Graves' hyperthyroidism and ophthalmopathy.

The material sequenced was peripheral blood mononuclear cells (PBMCs), taken at new diagnosis, from a patient treated with antithyroid drugs. The receptor set was obtained from a young woman with Graves disease.

In its sample, this clonotype was seen a few times. V is TRBV7-3 and J is TRBJ2-2; 7 bases fit TRBD2. There are 15 residues in the CDR3. The V gene end was trimmed by 5 bases and the J gene end by 4 bases; junction bases not matched to a gene: 7. Germline-derived CDR1 and CDR2 are SGHTA and FQGTGA. CDR3 nucleotides: TGTGCCAGCAGCCCGGGGGGTAGCGGCACCGGGGAGCTGTTTTTT. Amino acid sequence: CASSPGGSGTGELFF.

The V and J genes are TRBV7-6 and TRBJ2-3; 11 bases agree with TRBD2. CDR1 is SGHVS and CDR2 is FNYEAQ in the germline V gene. CDR3 size: 18 residues. Germline trimming cut 1 base from V and 6 bases from J; bases unmatched to any gene: 12. CDR3 loop: CASSLGTLGLAVLDTQYF. The CDR3 bases are TGTGCCAGCAGCTTAGGTACCTTGGGACTAGCGGTACTGGATACGCAGTATTTT.

The rearrangement links TRBV5-1 to TRBJ1-2; tentatively, D is TRBD1 (5 bases). The CDR3 is made up of 14 amino acids. The germline V gene encodes CDR1 SGHRS and CDR2 YFSETQ. V was clipped by 1 base and J by 8 bases, with 15 bases between them. CDR3 residues: CASSLIDSGGGYTF. CDR3 sequence (DNA): TGCGCCAGCAGCTTGATCGACAGTGGAGGGGGCTACACCTTC.

This clonotype has at least ten counts. The CDR3 DNA reads as TGTGCCAGCAGCCAGTCGGATACGCAGTATTTT. This gives the protein CASSQSDTQYF. The chain employs TRBV6-2 or TRBV6-3 and TRBJ2-3; D remains unclear. The length of the CDR3 is 11 residues. V shed 6 bases and J shed 6 bases, with 7 bases lying between them. Germline V gene lookup returns CDR1 MNHEY and CDR2 SVGEGT.

Comment on this clonotype: This may come from a read error, since a much larger clone is one base off. The gene calls are TRBV7-2 and TRBJ2-1; 7 bases match TRBD1. The last part of the DNA fits TRBJ1-2 better; the J call may be wrong. The germline gives CDR1 SGHTA, CDR2 FQGNSA. The CDR3 is 15 amino acids. The CDR3 DNA reads TGTGCCGGCAGCTTTTCCCTTGGACAGGACTATGGCTACACCTTC. This translates into CAGSFSLGQDYGYTF.

This clonotype was seen repeatedly, ten times or more. The rearrangement joins TRBV5-1 to TRBJ2-3; 9 positions agree with TRBD1. Trimming cost V 5 bases and J 2 bases; bases outside gene matches: 6. Germline V gene lookup returns CDR1 SGHRS and CDR2 YFSETQ. The CDR3 is made up of 15 amino acids. The CDR3 DNA sequence: TGCGCCAGCAGGTACCGGGACAGGGACACAGATACGCAGTATTTT. Translated: CASRYRDRDTDTQYF.

The table lists this clonotype with many counts. Compared with germline, one end of the junction differs, possibly owing to a read error. The chain is built from TRBV5-1 and TRBJ2-1, with TRBD2 as a possible D gene (5 bases). From germline, CDR1 is SGHRS and CDR2 YFSETQ. The CDR3 consists of 15 residues. In DNA, the CDR3 is TGTGCCAGCAGCTTTCCGGGGATCGGACACAATGAGCAGTTCTTC. Its protein is CASSFPGIGHNEQFF.

This chain connects TRBV28 to TRBJ1-5, with a possible D match to TRBD1 (6 bases). CDR3 length: 15 amino acids. Deletions cut 4 bases from V and 3 bases from J, with 13 bases between. The germline V gene encodes CDR1 MDHEN and CDR2 SYDVKM. CDR3 amino acids: CASSSPQGLNQPQHF. The DNA of the CDR3 is TGTGCCAGCAGTTCGCCACAGGGCCTCAATCAGCCCCAGCATTTT.

With respect to this clonotype: It is likely a read error: a sequence one base away is far more abundant. The chain is built from TRBV6-5 and TRBJ2-1; 8 bases line up with TRBD1. The germline V gene has CDR1 MNHEY and CDR2 SVGAGI. The V and J ends lost 2 bases and 9 bases, in that order; junction bases with no gene match: 3. This CDR3 comprises 13 residues. As DNA, the CDR3 is TGTGCCAGCAGTTACGTACAGGGGGTTGAGCAGTTCTTC. It translates to CASSYVQGVEQFF.

This clonotype appeared a single time. A read error may explain this, as a much larger clone is one base away. V and J are TRBV29-1 and TRBJ1-2; 7 bases map to TRBD1. The germline gives CDR1 SQVTM, CDR2 ANQGSEA. This CDR3 contains 12 residues. Written as DNA, the CDR3 is TGCGGCGTTGGCAGGGGGATCGGAGGCTACACCTTC. It translates to CGVGRGIGGYTF.